This T cell receptor beta chain appears in the sequencing data of a study of shared clonotypes between healthy human individuals. The wider study: CD4 naive and CD4 memory each took three plates per donor, while CD8 naive took two and CD8 memory one. General study findings and limits: A limitation of the genetic and exposure-history diversity represented arose from few donors.

The germline V and J ends were trimmed by 8 bases and 0 bases, with 27 bases remaining between them. The CDR3 loop spans 19 amino acids. Per the germline V gene, CDR1 is SGDLS and CDR2 is YYNGEE. The authors ran the assay at deep level. Genomic DNA per cell subset filled all wells of several immunoSEQ plates. The data were produced by immunoSEQ multiplex PCR, yet TCRdb's version contains in-frame clones alone and is incomplete. The sample has roughly 2,000,000 clones; about 93% are singletons. Naivety among CD8 cells was defined by CD45RO negativity and positive CCR7 selection, thereby excluding terminally differentiated effector memory CD45RA+ cells. As for this clone: What it recognizes is unknown.

The material sequenced was naive CD8+ T cells from PBMCs. The TCR was taken from a man between 18 and 35 years old in good health. Some clones in this sample may be carry-over from other donors' samples. The rearrangement links TRBV9 to TRBJ2-1, with D perhaps TRBD1 or TRBD2 (6 bases each). CDR3 sequence (DNA): TGTGCCAGTTGCTCCTCGGGGGCCAAGTGCTTTAGCTCCTACAATGAGCAGTTCTTC. This sequence encodes CASCSSGAKCFSSYNEQFF. The full variable domain, with the rest looked up from reference TRBV9 and TRBJ2-1, is DSGVTQTPKHLITATGQRVTLRCSPRSGDLSVYWYQQSLDQGLQFLIQYYNGEERAKGNILERFSAQQFPDLHSELNLSSLELGDSALYFCASCSSGAKCFSSYNEQFFGPGTRLTVL.